This entry lists 28 T cell receptor beta chains sequenced from one sample in a study of T cell repertoires in cytomegalovirus infection. TCRdb re-analysed the reads in MiXCR, keeping a single row per CDR3 protein. Of about 300,000 distinct CDR3 sequences in the sample, 9.6% were seen once. The sample comprised PBMCs. All receptors come from a human donor in good health (CMV status not recorded). Some clones in this sample may be carry-over from other donors' samples.

This clonotype occurred many times. This chain uses TRBV14 with TRBJ2-3; D gene unclear. The CDR3 covers 13 residues. Germline-derived CDR1 and CDR2 are SGHDN and FVKESK. With 1 base removed from V and 8 bases from J, the gap between germline ends came to 10 bases. The CDR3 DNA reads as TGTGCCAGCAGCCAAGTTGAGAGGAGTACGCAGTATTTT. It translates to CASSQVERSTQYF. Based on the CDR3 plus reference TRBV14 and TRBJ2-3, the full variable domain is EAGVTQFPSHSVIEKGQTVTLRCDPISGHDNLYWYRRVMGKEIKFLLHFVKESKQDESGMPNNRFLAERTGGTYSTLKVQPAELEDSGVYFCASSQVERSTQYFGPGTRLTVL.

Of note for this clonotype: Possible read error: a much larger clone is one base away. The J gene is TRBJ2-5, the V gene TRBV20-1, with 13 bases identical to TRBD2. V lost 8 bases, J lost 0 bases, and 12 bases stayed unmatched. The germline V gene has CDR1 DFQATT and CDR2 SNEGSKA (reference sequence). CDR3 length: 17 amino acids. CDR3 bases: TGCAGTACTGAAGCCGGGACTAGCGGGGCCTACCAAGAGACCCAGTACTTC. The encoded protein is CSTEAGTSGAYQETQYF.

This clonotype was counted at least ten times. The V and J genes are TRBV7-2 and TRBJ1-2; no firm D call. V dropped 5 bases and J dropped 7 bases, with 14 bases sitting between them. Germline-derived CDR1 and CDR2 are SGHTA and FQGNSA. The CDR3 totals 13 residues. CDR3 sequence: CASSKRLMSGYTF. In DNA form, the CDR3 reads TGTGCCAGCAGCAAACGCCTCATGTCTGGCTACACCTTC.

This clonotype was observed at least ten times. V usage is TRBV20-1 and J usage is TRBJ1-2; D is perhaps TRBD1 (5 bases). V was trimmed by 4 bases and J by 4 bases, leaving 7 bases between them. This CDR3 is 11 amino acids long. The germline V gene encodes CDR1 DFQATT and CDR2 SNEGSKA (reference sequence). The chain's CDR3 is CSATGTYGYTF. CDR3 DNA: TGCAGTGCTACAGGGACCTATGGCTACACCTTC.

This chain uses TRBV29-1 with TRBJ2-1; TRBD1 matches 7 bases. V dropped 3 bases and J dropped 8; count of bases not matched to a gene: 7. The CDR3 extends over 13 amino acids. Looked up from germline, CDR1 is SQVTM and CDR2 is ANQGSEA. The CDR3 loop is CSVEGQGDDEQFF. CDR3 in DNA: TGCAGCGTTGAGGGCCAGGGGGACGATGAGCAGTTCTTC.

The CDR3 bases are TGCAGTGCTAGTGCCCCCGGACAGTATAGCAATCAGCCCCAGCATTTT. This encodes CSASAPGQYSNQPQHF. The chain recombines TRBV20-1 with TRBJ1-5; tentatively, D is TRBD1 (6 bases). V was shortened by 3 bases and J by 0 bases, with 15 bases between the two germline ends. CDR1 is DFQATT and CDR2 is SNEGSKA in the germline V gene (reference sequence). The CDR3 contains 16 residues.

This clonotype was picked up many times. The CDR3 loop is CASSQSYRGLYEQYV. CDR3 DNA sequence: TGCGCCAGCAGTCAATCCTACAGGGGGCTCTACGAGCAGTACGTC. The chain carries TRBV23-1 and TRBJ2-7, with 9 positions matching TRBD1. TRBV23-1 is an ORF; its function is uncertain. CDR3 length: 15 amino acids. With V trimmed by 0 bases and J by 3 bases, 3 bases remained unmatched.

This clonotype has a count of ten or more. The chain uses TRBV19 and TRBJ2-7; D may be TRBD2 (5 bases). Per the germline V gene, CDR1 is LNHDA and CDR2 is SQIVND (reference sequence). The CDR3 is 15 residues long. The V end lost 3 bases, the J end lost 3 bases, and 15 bases lay between the germline ends. CDR3 protein: CASSIRDELFYEQYF. The CDR3 DNA reads as TGTGCCAGTAGTATCCGGGATGAACTCTTCTACGAGCAGTACTTC. The entire variable domain, with the rest obtained from reference TRBV19 and TRBJ2-7, is as follows: DGGITQSPKYLFRKEGQNVTLSCEQNLNHDAMYWYRQDPGQGLRLIYYSQIVNDFQKGDIAEGYSVSREKKESFPLTVTSAQKNPTAFYLCASSIRDELFYEQYFGPGTRLTVT.

This clonotype was counted at least ten times. The J gene is TRBJ2-5, the V gene TRBV28, with D perhaps matching TRBD1 or TRBD2 (5 bases each). CDR3 size: 15 residues. Germline V gene lookup returns CDR1 MDHEN and CDR2 SYDVKM. V was clipped by 5 bases and J by 4 bases, with 17 bases between them. CDR3 DNA sequence: TGTGCCAGCAGTCGCCCGGGGCCCGCGGGAGAGACCCAGTACTTC. It yields the protein CASSRPGPAGETQYF.

This clonotype was seen more than once but under ten times. This sequence joins TRBV29-1 and TRBJ2-7; 10 nucleotides align to TRBD2. Losses at the gene ends were 4 bases for V and 2 bases for J; bases not matched to a gene: 5. The CDR3 consists of 14 residues. Looked up from germline, CDR1 is SQVTM and CDR2 is ANQGSEA. The CDR3: CSVVRTSGTYEQYF. The CDR3 bases are TGCAGCGTTGTCCGGACTAGCGGTACCTACGAGCAGTACTTC.

Details on this clonotype: A read error may be the cause here, since a much bigger clone is one base away. The chain couples TRBV20-1 to TRBJ2-2; TRBD1 agrees at 10 bases. The CDR3 spans 15 residues. Germline CDR1 reads DFQATT; CDR2 reads SNEGSKA (reference sequence). The CDR3 DNA reads TGCAGTGCTAGTGAGACAGGGGGCTACACCGGGGAGCTGTCTTTT. The encoded protein is CSASETGGYTGELSF.

The chain carries TRBV28 and TRBJ1-2; no definite D call. CDR1 is MDHEN, CDR2 SYDVKM, per germline. The CDR3 has 12 residues. V lost 8 bases and J 4 bases, leaving 11 bases between the germline ends. The CDR3 DNA is TGTGCCAGCGTCCAAGGTCCCTATGGCTACACCTTC. It codes for CASVQGPYGYTF.

This clonotype was found a few times. This chain joins TRBV7-9 and TRBJ1-2; the D is unclear. Between the trimmed V and J ends, which lost 5 bases and 1 base, there was a span of 11 bases. Looked up from germline, CDR1 is SEHNR and CDR2 is FQNEAQ (reference sequence). The CDR3 has 14 residues. This chain's CDR3 is CASSPREINYGYTF. The CDR3 nucleotides are TGTGCCAGCAGCCCTCGGGAGATTAACTATGGCTACACCTTC.

Many counts were recorded for this clonotype. The V and J genes are TRBV6-6 and TRBJ1-2; 8 bases agree with TRBD1. CDR1 is MNHNY, CDR2 SVGAGI, per germline (reference sequence). This CDR3 region has 15 residues. Losses at the gene ends were 2 bases for V and 8 bases for J; bases not matched to a gene: 10. The DNA of the CDR3 is TGTGCCAGCAGTTACATCTGGCAGGGGGCGGAAGGCTACACCTTC. This gives the protein CASSYIWQGAEGYTF.

A few counts support this clonotype. The chain links TRBV15 to TRBJ2-1; D is undetermined. The CDR3 has 14 amino acids. Germline V gene lookup returns CDR1 LNHNV and CDR2 YYDKDF (reference sequence). The V end was cut by 0 bases, the J end by 4 bases, with 7 bases between. CDR3 sequence: CATSRESGYNEQFF. The CDR3 DNA is TGTGCCACCAGCAGAGAGTCAGGATACAATGAGCAGTTCTTC.

This rearrangement joins TRBV14 to TRBJ2-1, with 8 bases identical to TRBD2. The CDR3 totals 17 residues. Trimming at V came to 1 base and at J to 7 bases, leaving 12 bases not matched to a gene. CDR1 and CDR2 from the germline V gene are SGHDN and FVKESK. The CDR3 nucleotides are TGTGCCAGCAGCCAAGGGTTGCGGGGGGCCTACCTAAATGAGCAGTTCTTC. Protein sequence: CASSQGLRGAYLNEQFF.

The chain links TRBV14 to TRBJ1-6; no reliable D call. V was cut by 4 bases and J by 7 bases, with 8 bases left in between. CDR3 length: 13 amino acids. Germline V gene sequence: CDR1 SGHDN, CDR2 FVKESK. The chain's CDR3 is CASSPRMNSPLHF. In DNA, the CDR3 is TGTGCCAGCAGCCCCCGGATGAATTCACCCCTCCACTTT.

Only a few counts were recorded for this clonotype. The V gene is TRBV5-1, the J gene TRBJ1-5; 9 bases match TRBD1. V lost 5 bases, J lost 0 bases, and 6 bases stayed unmatched. The V gene's germline CDR1 is SGHRS and CDR2 YFSETQ. The CDR3 length is 16 residues. The DNA for the CDR3 is TGCGCCAGCAGTTTGACAGGGGGAAATAGCAATCAGCCCCAGCATTTT. Amino acids: CASSLTGGNSNQPQHF.

This clonotype showed up many times. This may stem from a read error, because a much larger clone lies one nucleotide away. The rearrangement uses TRBV5-6 and TRBJ2-1; no clear D gene. CDR3 length equals 12 residues. With 1 base removed from V and 6 bases from J, the gap between germline ends came to 5 bases. Germline assignment: CDR1 SGHDT and CDR2 YYEEEE. The CDR3 nucleotides read TGTGCCAGCAGCTTGTGGGGCAATGAGCAGTTCTTC. Translating gives CASSLWGNEQFF.

In its sample, this clonotype was seen many times. The rearrangement links TRBV11-2 to TRBJ2-4; 11 bases are a match to TRBD1. Germline values: CDR1 SGHAT, CDR2 FQNNGV. J was trimmed by 6 bases and V by 5 bases; bases with no gene match: 6. This CDR3 contains 15 residues. The CDR3 region is CASSRGQGARNIQYF. CDR3 bases: TGTGCCAGCAGCCGCGGACAGGGGGCGAGAAACATTCAGTACTTC.

This clonotype was found many times. The V and J genes are TRBV7-2 and TRBJ1-1; tentatively, D is TRBD1 (6 bases). V was clipped by 5 bases and J by 0 bases, with 13 bases between them. Germline V gives CDR1 SGHTA, CDR2 FQGNSA. The CDR3 loop spans 15 amino acids. The CDR3 loop is CASSPRDNMNTEAFF. The CDR3 DNA reads TGTGCCAGCAGCCCACGGGACAACATGAACACTGAAGCTTTCTTT.

This clonotype was detected ten times or more. The rearrangement links TRBV7-8 to TRBJ2-7, with a tentative D call TRBD1 (7 bases). This CDR3 contains 17 residues. V gave up 4 bases and J gave up 3 bases, with 22 bases separating them. Germline V gene sequence: CDR1 SGHVS, CDR2 FQNEAQ. The CDR3 coding sequence is TGTGCCAGCAGCTCTCTCCGCAGGGGGGTATTGGTCTACGAGCAGTACTTC. It is translated as CASSSLRRGVLVYEQYF.

This clonotype was found many times. V is TRBV20-1 and J is TRBJ2-5; TRBD2 matches at 9 bases. The V and J ends lost 2 bases and 2 bases, in that order; junction bases with no gene match: 3. CDR3 length: 14 residues. Germline-derived CDR1 and CDR2 are DFQATT and SNEGSKA (reference sequence). The CDR3 spells CSARLAGRQETQYF. The CDR3 DNA sequence: TGCAGTGCTAGACTAGCGGGGAGACAAGAGACCCAGTACTTC.

This clonotype turned up a few times. The chain uses TRBV2 and TRBJ2-7; 7 positions match TRBD1. Germline lookup yields CDR1 SNHLY and CDR2 FYNNEI. There are 13 residues in the CDR3. V shed 7 bases, J shed 4 bases, and the junction held 7 bases outside the gene matches. The CDR3, as DNA: TGTGCCAGCAAGTTAACAGGGGCTTACGAGCAGTACGTC. Amino acids: CASKLTGAYEQYV.

This clonotype was detected many times. The genes are TRBV12-3 or TRBV12-4 and TRBJ2-7; TRBD1 aligns across 9 bases. This CDR3 is built from 15 residues. The V gene end was trimmed by 5 bases and the J gene end by 3 bases; junction bases not matched to a gene: 8. CDR3 sequence (DNA): TGTGCCAGCAGTCCCGGGACAGGGCCCCTCTACGAGCAGTACTTC. Protein: CASSPGTGPLYEQYF.

The CDR3 loop reads CASSPLIRETQYF. Written as DNA, the CDR3 is TGTGCCAGCTCACCACTTATTCGAGAGACCCAGTACTTC. The rearrangement links TRBV18 to TRBJ2-5; the D is unclear. Germline-derived CDR1 and CDR2 are KGHSH and LQKENI. Trimming stripped 1 base from V and 4 bases from J, with 7 bases between. This CDR3 region has 13 residues.

This clonotype was seen more than once but under ten times. CDR3: CSVSTGAGNSPLHF. DNA of the CDR3: TGCAGTGTTAGTACAGGGGCCGGTAATTCACCCCTCCACTTT. The chain has TRBV20-1 and TRBJ1-6; 7 nucleotides align to TRBD1. The CDR3 is 14 residues long. The junction had 9 bases not matched to a gene; V was cut back by 7 bases and J by 6 bases. CDR1 and CDR2 from the germline V gene are DFQATT and SNEGSKA (reference sequence).

This clonotype was detected a few times. This chain links TRBV29-1 with TRBJ1-2, with TRBD1 as a possible D gene (6 bases). The CDR3 spans 14 residues. Germline CDR1 SQVTM, CDR2 ANQGSEA. The V and J ends lost 1 base and 6 bases respectively, with 15 bases between them. This CDR3 reads CSVEGTNRVNGYTF. Here the CDR3 DNA reads TGCAGCGTTGAAGGAACAAACAGGGTAAATGGCTACACCTTC.